This T cell receptor beta chain is from a study of monozygotic twins with inflammatory bowel disease. Regarding the study as a whole: Concordance status among twins (concordant versus discordant) showed no link to repertoire similarity, possibly from limited power. Varying immunosuppressive regimens may have increased patient repertoire variability. Distinguishing T cell subtypes was not possible. Compared with healthy co-twins, IBD patients showed reduced TCRbeta repertoire diversity by inverse Simpson.

The CDR3 is 14 amino acids. Per germline, CDR1 LNHNV and CDR2 YYDKDF (reference sequence). A word on this clonotype: What it binds is not known.

No DNA is given; TCRdb re-called the 5' RACE reads and lists each CDR3 protein once. Its clone listing holds 200,000 to 250,000 distinct CDR3 sequences. The TCR originated in a human donor with ulcerative colitis or Crohn's disease, or a healthy co-twin of an affected twin (not recorded which). The chain combines TRBV15 with TRBJ1-4. What was sequenced was blood. This CDR3 is CATSKIQVNEKLFF.